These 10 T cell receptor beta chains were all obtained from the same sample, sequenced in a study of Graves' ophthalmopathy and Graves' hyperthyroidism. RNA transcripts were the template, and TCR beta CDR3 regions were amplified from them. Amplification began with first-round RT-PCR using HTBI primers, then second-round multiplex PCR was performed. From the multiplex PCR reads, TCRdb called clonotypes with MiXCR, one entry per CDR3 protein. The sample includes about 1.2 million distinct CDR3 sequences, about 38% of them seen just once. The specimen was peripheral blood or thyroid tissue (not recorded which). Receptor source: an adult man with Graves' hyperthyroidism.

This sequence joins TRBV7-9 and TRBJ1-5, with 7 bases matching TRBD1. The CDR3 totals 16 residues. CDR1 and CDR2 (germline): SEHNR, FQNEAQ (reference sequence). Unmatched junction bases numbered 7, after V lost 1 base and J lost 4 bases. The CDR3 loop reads CASSLDRGWGNQPQHF. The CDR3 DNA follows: TGTGCCAGCAGCTTAGACAGGGGTTGGGGGAATCAGCCCCAGCATTTT.

CDR3 DNA: TGTGCCAGCAGCTTAGCCGGGGTATTGTCCTACGAGCAGTACTTC. This gives the protein CASSLAGVLSYEQYF. This sequence joins TRBV7-2 and TRBJ2-5; D may be TRBD2 (5 bases). Gene TRBJ2-7 matches the end of the DNA better, so the J call may be wrong. The CDR3 runs 15 residues. Germline CDR1 is SGHTA and CDR2 is FQGNSA.

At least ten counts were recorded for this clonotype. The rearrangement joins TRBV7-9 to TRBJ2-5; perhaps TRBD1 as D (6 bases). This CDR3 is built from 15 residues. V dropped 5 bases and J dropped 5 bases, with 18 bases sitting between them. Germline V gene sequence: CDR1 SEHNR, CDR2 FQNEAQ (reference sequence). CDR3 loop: CASSMGTSGAETQYF. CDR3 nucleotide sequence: TGTGCCAGCAGCATGGGGACAAGCGGCGCGGAGACCCAGTACTTC. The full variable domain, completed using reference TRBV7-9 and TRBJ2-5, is DTGVSQNPRHKITKRGQNVTFRCDPISEHNRLYWYRQTLGQGPEFLTYFQNEAQLEKSRLLSDRFSAERPKGSFSTLEIQRTEQGDSAMYLCASSMGTSGAETQYFGPGTRLLVL.

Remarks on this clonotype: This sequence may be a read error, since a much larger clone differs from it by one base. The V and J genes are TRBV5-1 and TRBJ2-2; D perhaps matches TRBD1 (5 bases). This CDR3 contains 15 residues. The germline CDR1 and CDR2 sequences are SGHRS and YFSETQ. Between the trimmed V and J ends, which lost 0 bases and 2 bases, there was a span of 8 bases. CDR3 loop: CASSLEQANTGELFF. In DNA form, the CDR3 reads TGCGCCAGCAGCTTGGAACAGGCTAACACCGGGGAGCTGTTTTTT.

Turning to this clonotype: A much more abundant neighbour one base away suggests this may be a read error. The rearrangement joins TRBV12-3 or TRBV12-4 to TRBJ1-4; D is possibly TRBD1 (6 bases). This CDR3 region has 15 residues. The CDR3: CASTGGGATNEKLLF. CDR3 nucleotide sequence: TGTGCCAGCACGGGAGGGGGGGCAACTAATGAAAAACTGCTTTTT.

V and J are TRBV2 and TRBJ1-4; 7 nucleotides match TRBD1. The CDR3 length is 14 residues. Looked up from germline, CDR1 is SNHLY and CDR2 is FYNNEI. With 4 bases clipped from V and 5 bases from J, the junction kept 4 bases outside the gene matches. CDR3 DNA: TGTGCCAGCAGTGGCGGGACAGTAAATGAAAAACTGTTTTTT. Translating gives CASSGGTVNEKLFF.

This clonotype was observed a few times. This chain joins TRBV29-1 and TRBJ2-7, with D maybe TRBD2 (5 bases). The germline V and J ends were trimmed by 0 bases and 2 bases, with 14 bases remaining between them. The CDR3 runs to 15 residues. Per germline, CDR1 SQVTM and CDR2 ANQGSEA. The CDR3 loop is CSVEDRGTSTYEQYF. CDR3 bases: TGCAGCGTTGAAGATCGGGGAACGAGCACCTACGAGCAGTACTTC.

The CDR3 sequence is CASKMGQGAEAFF. The CDR3 DNA is TGTGCCAGCAAGATGGGACAGGGTGCTGAAGCTTTCTTT. V is TRBV12-3 or TRBV12-4 and J is TRBJ1-1, with 9 bases matching TRBD1. V shed 7 bases, J shed 6 bases, and the junction held 6 bases outside the gene matches. The CDR3 extends over 13 amino acids.

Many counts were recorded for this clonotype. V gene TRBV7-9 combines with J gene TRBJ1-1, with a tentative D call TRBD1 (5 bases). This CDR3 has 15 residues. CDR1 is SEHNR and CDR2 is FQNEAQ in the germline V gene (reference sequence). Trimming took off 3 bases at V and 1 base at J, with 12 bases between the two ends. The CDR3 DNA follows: TGTGCCAGCAGCTTCTCGTACAGGCCGAACACTGAAGCTTTCTTT. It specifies CASSFSYRPNTEAFF.

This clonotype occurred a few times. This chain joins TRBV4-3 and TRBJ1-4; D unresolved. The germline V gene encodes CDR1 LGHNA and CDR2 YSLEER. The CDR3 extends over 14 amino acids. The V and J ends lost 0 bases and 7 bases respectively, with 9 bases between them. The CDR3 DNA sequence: TGCGCCAGCAGCCAAGACCTTTGGGGTGAAAAACTGTTTTTT. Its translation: CASSQDLWGEKLFF.